This TCR beta chain came from a study of blood T cells in healthy people across ages. In its sample, this clonotype was seen a few times. Together with a sample-barcoded 5' primer, a J-beta primer mix was included in a second PCR lasting about 7 to 12 cycles. MiXCR, run by TCRdb on the 5' RACE reads, gives a single entry per CDR3 protein. In the table there are roughly 800,000 distinct CDR3 sequences, over 45% of which are singletons. Input material: blood. This TCR derives from a man aged 25-45 years in good health.

The CDR3 sequence is CSASDSGDPYEQYF. CDR3 in DNA: TGCAGCGCTTCGGATAGCGGGGACCCCTACGAGCAGTACTTC. This rearrangement joins TRBV29-1 to TRBJ2-7, with 8 bases fitting TRBD2. The junction had 10 bases not matched to a gene; V was cut back by 7 bases and J by 2 bases. The CDR3 sequence is 14 residues long. CDR1 SQVTM and CDR2 ANQGSEA come from the germline V gene.